This T cell receptor beta chain originates from a study of cytomegalovirus exposure and HLA in healthy donors. Points on this clone: Its cognate antigen is unknown.

Notes on the study in general: The authors later found HLA-associated TCR beta chains more clonally expanded than equally common others. Most observed TCR sequences were rare, whereas some public TCRs were detected in many donors.

The CDR3 has 15 amino acids. CDR1 is SGDLS, CDR2 YYNGEE, per germline. Use of 60 Vbeta and 13 Jbeta primers characterized the PCR. Original handling: Later reanalysis found 80 million or so unique TCR beta chains, around 9.9 million of them shared. Only in-frame clones appear in the TCRdb table, and some are missing; sequencing was by immunoSEQ multiplex PCR. The DNA gave D and trimming, while V, J and clone size come from that table. The sample has 90,000 to 100,000 clones, approximately 80% seen once. The material sequenced was PBMCs. The source is a man between 18 and 35 years old in good health and CMV-seronegative. The chain carries TRBV9 and TRBJ2-5; maybe TRBD1 (6 bases). The DNA matches TRBJ2-7 better at its end, which makes the J call doubtful. CDR3 amino acids: CASSVGQAENYEQYF. In DNA form, the CDR3 reads TGTGCCAGCAGCGTAGGACAGGCTGAAAACTACGAGCAGTACTTC.